This T cell receptor (beta chain) was obtained from a study of early stage breast cancer tumors. Turning to the study itself: Each sample averaged around 10-fold read coverage. General study points: Comparing each tissue with blood distinguished tumor from normal in about 85% of the 16 patients. Tumors had roughly 2.6-fold higher T cell density than normal breast. Enriched TCRB sequences shared across patients were mostly commonly generated sequences.

Measured with immunoSEQ multiplex PCR; TCRdb has only the in-frame clones, and not every one. The sample shows just over 70,000 clones, approximately 80% of them seen only once. In this sample, this clone turned up once. Its specificity is not known. Trimming cost V 3 bases and J 8 bases; bases outside gene matches: 4. CDR1 and CDR2 (germline): KGHSH, LQKENI. This CDR3 is 14 amino acids long. Material: blood. The chain has TRBV18 and TRBJ1-4; 9 bases map to TRBD1. This clonotype was sampled from a person in their sixties with breast cancer. The CDR3: CASSPGTGREKLFF. CDR3 sequence (DNA): TGTGCCAGCTCACCGGGGACAGGGCGAGAAAAACTGTTTTTT.